A single sample is the source of the 2 T cell receptor beta chains below, sequenced in a study of cytomegalovirus exposure and HLA in healthy donors (dated by TCRdb to 2017 to 2019). Library generation was performed with the immunoSEQ multiplex PCR assay. For the multiplex PCR, a mixture combining 60 forward primers for TCR Vbeta segments and 13 reverse primers for TCR Jbeta segments was used. TCRdb provides this immuneACCESS table in a form limited to in-frame rearrangements. Some clones are lacking; in checked studies, under half of them reflect an unresolved V gene, and why the rest are absent is not known. Counted in this sample were about 150,000 clones; around 80% of them appeared once. The ten largest account for more than 2% of the sample. The sample consisted of PBMCs. Source of these receptors: a boy aged 2-15 years in good health and CMV-seronegative.

J is TRBJ2-1 and V is TRBV28, with 9 bases that match TRBD1. Germline loops: CDR1 MDHEN, CDR2 SYDVKM. The CDR3 totals 13 residues. Germline trimming cut 5 bases from V and 9 bases from J; bases unmatched to any gene: 5. The CDR3 DNA follows: TGTGCCAGCAGTCCCGGGACAGGGCCTGAGCAGTTCTTC. As protein: CASSPGTGPEQFF.

The chain links TRBV6-5 to TRBJ1-5; 7 bases line up with TRBD1. Germline V CDR1 and CDR2: MNHEY, SVGAGI. The trim removed 6 bases at V and 6 bases at J, leaving 8 bases unmatched. This CDR3 is built from 14 residues. As DNA, the CDR3 is TGTGCCAGCAGGGAAACAGGGGCGGGTCAGCCCCAGCATTTT. Protein sequence: CASRETGAGQPQHF.